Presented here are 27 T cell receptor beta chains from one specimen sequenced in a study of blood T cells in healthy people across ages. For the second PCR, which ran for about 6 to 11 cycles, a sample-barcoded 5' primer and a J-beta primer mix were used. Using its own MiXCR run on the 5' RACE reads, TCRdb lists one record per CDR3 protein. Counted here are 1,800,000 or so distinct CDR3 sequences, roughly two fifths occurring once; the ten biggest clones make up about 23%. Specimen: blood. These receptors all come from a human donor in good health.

The DNA of the CDR3 is TGTGCCAGCAGTTACGCACGGACCTATTCCTACGAGCAGTACTTC. It codes for CASSYARTYSYEQYF. J is TRBJ2-7 and V is TRBV6-5; D not resolved. This CDR3 comprises 15 residues. The V and J ends lost 2 bases and 1 base respectively, with 12 bases between them. CDR1 and CDR2 from the germline V gene are MNHEY and SVGAGI.

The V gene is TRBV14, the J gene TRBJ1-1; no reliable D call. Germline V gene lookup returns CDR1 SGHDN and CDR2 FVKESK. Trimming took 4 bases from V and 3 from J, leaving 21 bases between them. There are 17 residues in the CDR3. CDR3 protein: CASSPPLYYPTDTEAFF. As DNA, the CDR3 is TGTGCCAGCAGCCCCCCGCTCTATTACCCCACGGACACTGAAGCTTTCTTT.

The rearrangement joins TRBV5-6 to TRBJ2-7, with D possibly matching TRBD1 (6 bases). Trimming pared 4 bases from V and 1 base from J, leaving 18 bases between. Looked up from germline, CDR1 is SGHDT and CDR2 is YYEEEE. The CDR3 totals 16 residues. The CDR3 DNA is TGTGCCAGCAGCGGCGGGCAGGGACAACCTTCCTACGAGCAGTACTTC. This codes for CASSGGQGQPSYEQYF. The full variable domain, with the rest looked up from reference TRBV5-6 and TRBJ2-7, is DAGVTQSPTHLIKTRGQQVTLRCSPKSGHDTVSWYQQALGQGPQFIFQYYEEEERQRGNFPDRFSGHQFPNYSSELNVNALLLGDSALYLCASSGGQGQPSYEQYFGPGTRLTVT.

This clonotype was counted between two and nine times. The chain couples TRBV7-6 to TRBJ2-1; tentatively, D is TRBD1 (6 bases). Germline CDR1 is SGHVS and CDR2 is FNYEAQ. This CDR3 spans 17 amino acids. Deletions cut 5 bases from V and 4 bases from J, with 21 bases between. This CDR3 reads CASSPPGTGFTYNEQFF. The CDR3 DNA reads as TGTGCCAGCAGCCCCCCTGGAACAGGGTTCACGTACAATGAGCAGTTCTTC.

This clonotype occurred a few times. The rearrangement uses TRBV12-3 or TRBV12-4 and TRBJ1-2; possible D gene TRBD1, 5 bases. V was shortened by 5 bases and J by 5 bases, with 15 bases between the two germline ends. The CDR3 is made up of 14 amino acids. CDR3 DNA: TGTGCCAGCAGTCCCCCCGGGACTTATTATGGCTACACCTTC. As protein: CASSPPGTYYGYTF.

CDR3 DNA: TGTGCCAGCAGCTTAAAAGGTATTGGGTCTATCTACAATGAGCAGTTCTTC. Protein: CASSLKGIGSIYNEQFF. The chain carries TRBV7-3 and TRBJ2-1, with D unclear. From germline, CDR1 is SGHTA and CDR2 FQGTGA. The germline V and J ends were trimmed by 1 base and 3 bases, with 16 bases remaining between them. The CDR3 spans 17 residues.

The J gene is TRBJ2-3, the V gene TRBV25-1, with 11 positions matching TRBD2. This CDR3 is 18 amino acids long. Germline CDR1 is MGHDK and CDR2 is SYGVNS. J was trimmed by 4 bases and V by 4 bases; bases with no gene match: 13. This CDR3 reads CASSAKPRTSGYPDTQYF. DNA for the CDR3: TGTGCCAGCAGTGCAAAACCGAGGACTAGCGGGTACCCAGATACGCAGTATTTT.

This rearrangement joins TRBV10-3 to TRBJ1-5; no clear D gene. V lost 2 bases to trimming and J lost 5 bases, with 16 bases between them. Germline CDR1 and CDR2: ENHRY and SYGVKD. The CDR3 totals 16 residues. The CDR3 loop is CAISEDFASVDQPQHF. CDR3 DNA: TGTGCCATCAGTGAGGACTTTGCCTCCGTAGATCAGCCCCAGCATTTT.

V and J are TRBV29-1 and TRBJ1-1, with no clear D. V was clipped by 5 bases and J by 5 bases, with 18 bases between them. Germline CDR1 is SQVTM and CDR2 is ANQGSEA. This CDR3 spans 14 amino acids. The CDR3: CSVILGEAGTEAFF. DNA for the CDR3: TGCAGCGTTATACTAGGCGAAGCGGGAACTGAAGCTTTCTTT.

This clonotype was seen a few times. The DNA for the CDR3 is TGCGCCAGCAGCGCACGACCACAAGAGACCCAGTACTTC. It yields the protein CASSARPQETQYF. The chain is built from TRBV5-1 and TRBJ2-5; D remains unclear. Trimming took off 4 bases at V and 2 bases at J, with 9 bases between the two ends. Germline V CDR1 and CDR2: SGHRS, YFSETQ. This CDR3 region has 13 residues.

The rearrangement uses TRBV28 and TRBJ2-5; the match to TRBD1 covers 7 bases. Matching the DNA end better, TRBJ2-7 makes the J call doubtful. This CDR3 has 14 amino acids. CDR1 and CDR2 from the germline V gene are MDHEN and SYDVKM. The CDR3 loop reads CASRFRGRVHEQYF. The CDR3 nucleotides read TGTGCCAGCAGGTTTAGGGGGCGCGTCCACGAGCAGTACTTC.

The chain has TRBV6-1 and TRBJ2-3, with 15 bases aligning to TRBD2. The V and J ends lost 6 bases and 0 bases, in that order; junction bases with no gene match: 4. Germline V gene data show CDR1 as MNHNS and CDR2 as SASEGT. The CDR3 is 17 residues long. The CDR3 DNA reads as TGTGCCAGCAGCCGGACTAGCGGGGGGGTAAGCACAGATACGCAGTATTTT. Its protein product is CASSRTSGGVSTDTQYF.

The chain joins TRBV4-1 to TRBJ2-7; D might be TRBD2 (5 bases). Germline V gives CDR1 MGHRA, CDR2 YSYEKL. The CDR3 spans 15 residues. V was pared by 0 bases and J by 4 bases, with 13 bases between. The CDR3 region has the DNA TGCGCCAGCAGCCAAGAAGGCCGGGGAAATTACGAGCAGTACTTC. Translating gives CASSQEGRGNYEQYF.

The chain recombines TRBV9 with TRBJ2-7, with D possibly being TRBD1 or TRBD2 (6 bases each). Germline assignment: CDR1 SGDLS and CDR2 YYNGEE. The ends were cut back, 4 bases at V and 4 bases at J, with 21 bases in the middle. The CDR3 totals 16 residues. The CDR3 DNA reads TGTGCCAGCAGCAACCTCGTTGGAGGGGGTGAATACGAGCAGTACTTC. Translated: CASSNLVGGGEYEQYF.

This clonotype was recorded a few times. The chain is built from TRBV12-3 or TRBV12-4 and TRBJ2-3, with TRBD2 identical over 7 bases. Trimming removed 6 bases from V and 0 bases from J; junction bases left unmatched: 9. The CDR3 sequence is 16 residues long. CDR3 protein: CASSPSGGGSTDTQYF. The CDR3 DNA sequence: TGTGCCAGCAGCCCTTCGGGCGGGGGAAGCACAGATACGCAGTATTTT.

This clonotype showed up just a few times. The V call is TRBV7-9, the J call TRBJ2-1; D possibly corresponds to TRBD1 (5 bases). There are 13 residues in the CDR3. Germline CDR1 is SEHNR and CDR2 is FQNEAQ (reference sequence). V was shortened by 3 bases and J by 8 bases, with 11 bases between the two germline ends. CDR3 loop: CASSFVRAYEQFF. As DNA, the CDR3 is TGTGCCAGCAGCTTTGTCAGGGCCTATGAGCAGTTCTTC.

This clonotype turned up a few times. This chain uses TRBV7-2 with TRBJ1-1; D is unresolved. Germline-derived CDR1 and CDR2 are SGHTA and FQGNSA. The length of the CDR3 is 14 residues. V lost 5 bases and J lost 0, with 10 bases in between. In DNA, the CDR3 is TGTGCCAGCAGCCTTGGCTTAATGAACACTGAAGCTTTCTTT. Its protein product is CASSLGLMNTEAFF.

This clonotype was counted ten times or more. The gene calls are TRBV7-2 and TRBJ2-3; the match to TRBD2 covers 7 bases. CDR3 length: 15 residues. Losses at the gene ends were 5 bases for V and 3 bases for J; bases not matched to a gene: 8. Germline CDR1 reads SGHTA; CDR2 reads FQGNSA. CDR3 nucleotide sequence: TGTGCCAGCAGCCCGGGGACTATTAGGACAGATACGCAGTATTTT. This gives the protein CASSPGTIRTDTQYF.

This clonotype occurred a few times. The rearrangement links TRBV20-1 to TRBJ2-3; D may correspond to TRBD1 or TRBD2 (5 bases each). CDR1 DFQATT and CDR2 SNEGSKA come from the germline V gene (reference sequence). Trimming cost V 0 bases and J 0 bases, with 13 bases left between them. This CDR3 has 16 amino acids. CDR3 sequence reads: CSAREGRAASTDTQYF. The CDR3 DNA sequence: TGCAGTGCTAGAGAGGGACGAGCGGCTAGCACAGATACGCAGTATTTT.

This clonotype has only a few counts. CDR3 sequence (DNA): TGTGCCAGCAGCTTAGGCCCCCGGGGAGCCACAGATACGCAGTATTTT. This gives the protein CASSLGPRGATDTQYF. V gene TRBV7-2 combines with J gene TRBJ2-3; the D gene is possibly TRBD2 (5 bases). V dropped 1 base and J dropped 2 bases, with 13 bases sitting between them. CDR1 and CDR2 from the germline V gene are SGHTA and FQGNSA. This CDR3 contains 16 residues. The full variable domain, completed using reference TRBV7-2 and TRBJ2-3, is GAGVSQSPSNKVTEKGKDVELRCDPISGHTALYWYRQSLGQGLEFLIYFQGNSAPDKSGLPSDRFSAERTGGSVSTLTIQRTQQEDSAVYLCASSLGPRGATDTQYFGPGTRLTVL.

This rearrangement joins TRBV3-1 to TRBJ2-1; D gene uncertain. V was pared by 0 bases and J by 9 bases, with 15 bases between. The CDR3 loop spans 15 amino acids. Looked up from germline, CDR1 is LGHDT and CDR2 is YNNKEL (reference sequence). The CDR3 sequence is CASSQDIPIVREQFF. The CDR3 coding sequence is TGTGCCAGCAGCCAAGACATCCCAATAGTCCGTGAGCAGTTCTTC.

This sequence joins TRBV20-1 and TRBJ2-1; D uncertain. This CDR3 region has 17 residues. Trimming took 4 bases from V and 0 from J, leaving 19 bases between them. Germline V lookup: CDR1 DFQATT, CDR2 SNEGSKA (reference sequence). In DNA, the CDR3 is TGCAGTGCTACCAAACCGGTGGGCTCGAGCTCCTACAATGAGCAGTTCTTC. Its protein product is CSATKPVGSSSYNEQFF.

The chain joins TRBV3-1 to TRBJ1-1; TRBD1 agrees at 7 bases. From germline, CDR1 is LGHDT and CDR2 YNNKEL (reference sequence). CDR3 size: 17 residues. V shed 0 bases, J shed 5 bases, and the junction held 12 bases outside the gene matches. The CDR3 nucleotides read TGTGCCAGCAGCCAAGATTTACAGGGGTCAAAGGGGACTGAAGCTTTCTTT. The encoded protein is CASSQDLQGSKGTEAFF.

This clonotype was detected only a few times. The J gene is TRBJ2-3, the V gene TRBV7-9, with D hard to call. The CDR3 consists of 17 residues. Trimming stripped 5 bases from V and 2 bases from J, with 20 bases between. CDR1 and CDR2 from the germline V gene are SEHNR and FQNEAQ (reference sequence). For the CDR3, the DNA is TGTGCCAGCAGCGAAATGGGGATAGCAGGAACCACAGATACGCAGTATTTT. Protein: CASSEMGIAGTTDTQYF. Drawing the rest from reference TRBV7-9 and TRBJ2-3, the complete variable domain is DTGVSQNPRHKITKRGQNVTFRCDPISEHNRLYWYRQTLGQGPEFLTYFQNEAQLEKSRLLSDRFSAERPKGSFSTLEIQRTEQGDSAMYLCASSEMGIAGTTDTQYFGPGTRLTVL.

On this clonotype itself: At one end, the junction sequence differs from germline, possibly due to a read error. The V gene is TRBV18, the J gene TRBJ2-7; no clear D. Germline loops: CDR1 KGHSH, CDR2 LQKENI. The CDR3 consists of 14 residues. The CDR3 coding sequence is TGTGTCAGCTCAGGTCAAAAGACCCTCTACGAGCAGTACTTC. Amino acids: CVSSGQKTLYEQYF.

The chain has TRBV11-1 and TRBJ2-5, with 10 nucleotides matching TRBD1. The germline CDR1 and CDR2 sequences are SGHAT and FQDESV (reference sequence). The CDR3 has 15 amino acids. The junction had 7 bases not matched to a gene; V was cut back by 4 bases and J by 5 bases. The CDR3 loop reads CASSSTGGGWETQYF. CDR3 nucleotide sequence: TGTGCCAGCAGCTCGACAGGGGGCGGATGGGAGACCCAGTACTTC.

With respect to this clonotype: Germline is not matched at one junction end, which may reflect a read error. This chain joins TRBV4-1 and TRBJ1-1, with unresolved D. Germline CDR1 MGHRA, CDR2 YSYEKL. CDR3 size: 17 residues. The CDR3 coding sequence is TGCGCCAGCAGCCAATTTTCGTTGGGCAGCCTGAACACTGAAGCGTTCTTT. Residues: CASSQFSLGSLNTEAFF.